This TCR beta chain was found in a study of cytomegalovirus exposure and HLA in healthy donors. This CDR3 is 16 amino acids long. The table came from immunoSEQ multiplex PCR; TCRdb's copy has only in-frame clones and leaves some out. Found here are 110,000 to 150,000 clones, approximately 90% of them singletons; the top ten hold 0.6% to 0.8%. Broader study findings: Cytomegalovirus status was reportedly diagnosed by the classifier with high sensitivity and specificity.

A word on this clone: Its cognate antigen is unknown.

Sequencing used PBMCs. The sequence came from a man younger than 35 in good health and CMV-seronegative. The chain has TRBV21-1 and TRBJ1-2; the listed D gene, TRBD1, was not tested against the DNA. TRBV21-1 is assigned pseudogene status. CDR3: CASSKEWDRTHYGYTF. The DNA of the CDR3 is TGTGCCAGCAGCAAAGAATGGGACAGGACACACTATGGCTACACCTTC.